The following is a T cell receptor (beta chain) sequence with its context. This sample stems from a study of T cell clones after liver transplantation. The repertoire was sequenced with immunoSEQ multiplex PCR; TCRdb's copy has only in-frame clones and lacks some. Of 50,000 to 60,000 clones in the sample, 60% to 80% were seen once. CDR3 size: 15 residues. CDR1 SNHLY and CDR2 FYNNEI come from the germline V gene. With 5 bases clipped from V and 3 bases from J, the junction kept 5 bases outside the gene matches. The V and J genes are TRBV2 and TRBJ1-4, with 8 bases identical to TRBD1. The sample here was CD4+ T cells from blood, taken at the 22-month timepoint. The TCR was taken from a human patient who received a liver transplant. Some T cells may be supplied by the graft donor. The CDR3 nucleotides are TGTGCCAGCAGTCCAGACAGGGGAGCTAATGAAAAACTGTTTTTT. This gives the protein CASSPDRGANEKLFF.